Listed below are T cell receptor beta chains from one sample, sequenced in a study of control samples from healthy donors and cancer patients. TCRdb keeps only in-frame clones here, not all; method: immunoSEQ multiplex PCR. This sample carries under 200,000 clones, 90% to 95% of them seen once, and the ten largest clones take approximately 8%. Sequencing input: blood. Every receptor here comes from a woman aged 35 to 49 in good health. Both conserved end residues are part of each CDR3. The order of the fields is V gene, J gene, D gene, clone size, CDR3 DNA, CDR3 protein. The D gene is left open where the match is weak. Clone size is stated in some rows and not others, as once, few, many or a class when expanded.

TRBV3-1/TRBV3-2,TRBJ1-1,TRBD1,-,TGTGCCAGCAGCCAAAGGGACAGGGGGGAAGCTTTCTTT,CASSQRDRGEAFF
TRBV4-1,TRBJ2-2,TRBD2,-,TGCGCCAGCAGAACCGGGGGGACGAACACCGGGGAGCTGTTTTTT,CASRTGGTNTGELFF
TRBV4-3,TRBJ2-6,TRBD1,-,TGCGCCAGCAGCCAAGGTCTCCGCGGGACAGGGACTGGGGCCAACGTCCTGACTTTC,CASSQGLRGTGTGANVLTF
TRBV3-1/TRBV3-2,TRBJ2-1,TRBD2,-,TGTGCCAGCAGCCCGGGACTAGCGGGGTCCAATGAGCAGTTCTTC,CASSPGLAGSNEQFF
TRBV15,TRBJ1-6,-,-,TGTGCCACCAGCAGAAATACCGGGCGGGGCGGGGGGACCTATAATTCACCCCTCCACTTT,CATSRNTGRGGGTYNSPLHF
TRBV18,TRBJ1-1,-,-,TGTGCCAGCTCACCAGCGGGTCTAGGGGTGAACACTGAAGCTTTCTTT,CASSPAGLGVNTEAFF
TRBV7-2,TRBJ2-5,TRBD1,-,TGTGCCAGCAGCTGGGACAGGACCCAGGAGACCCAGTACTTC,CASSWDRTQETQYF
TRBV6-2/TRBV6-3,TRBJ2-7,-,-,TGTGCCAGCAGTCAAAGACAGGCCGGAATGAGGGAGCAGTACTTC,CASSQRQAGMREQYF
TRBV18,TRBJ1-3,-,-,TGTGCCAGCTCACCTCCAAGAGGCTCTGGAAACACCATATATTTT,CASSPPRGSGNTIYF
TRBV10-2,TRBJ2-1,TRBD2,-,TGCGCCAGCAGCGTGACTAGCGGGAGGACCTACAATGAGCAGTTCTTC,CASSVTSGRTYNEQFF
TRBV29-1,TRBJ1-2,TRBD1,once,TGCAGCGTCCCCGGACAGGACTATGGCTACACCTTC,CSVPGQDYGYTF
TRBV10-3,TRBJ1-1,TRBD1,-,TGTGCCATCGGCCGGGACAGGGGGAACACTGAAGCTTTCTTT,CAIGRDRGNTEAFF
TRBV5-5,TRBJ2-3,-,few,TGTGCCAGCAGCCTAAGGAGTTTGGGCACAGATACGCAGTATTTT,CASSLRSLGTDTQYF
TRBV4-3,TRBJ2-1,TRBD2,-,TGCGCCAGCAGCCAAGAGACTAGCGGTTCCTACAATGAGCAGTTCTTC,CASSQETSGSYNEQFF
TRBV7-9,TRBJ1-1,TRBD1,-,TGTGCCAGCAGCTTAACCGGACAGGGCAACACTGAAGCTTTCTTT,CASSLTGQGNTEAFF
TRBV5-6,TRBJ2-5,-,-,TGTGCCAGCAGCTTGGCGTCGGGTAAGACCCAGTACTTC,CASSLASGKTQYF
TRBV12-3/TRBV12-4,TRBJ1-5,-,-,TGTGCCAGCAGTTTAACCGGGAGACAGCCCCAGCATTTT,CASSLTGRQPQHF
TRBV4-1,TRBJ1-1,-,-,TGCGCCAGCAGCCGGGGCCCGGAAGGACCTGTCCTGACTGAAGCTTTCTTT,CASSRGPEGPVLTEAFF
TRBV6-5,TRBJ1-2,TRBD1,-,TGTGCCAGTAGGGACAGCACCATCCGCTGGGGCTACACCTTC,CASRDSTIRWGYTF
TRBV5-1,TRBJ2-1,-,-,TGCGCCAGCAGCTTGGCCGAGGTGTGGTTTCGCGGGACCTACAATGAGCAGTTCTTC,CASSLAEVWFRGTYNEQFF
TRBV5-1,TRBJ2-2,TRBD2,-,TGCGCCAGCAGCTTGCGGTCCACTAGCGAGAACACCGGGGAGCTGTTTTTT,CASSLRSTSENTGELFF
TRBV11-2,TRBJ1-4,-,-,TGTGCCAGCAGCTTAACCCGGACAGTTTTAAATGAAAAACTGTTTTTT,CASSLTRTVLNEKLFF
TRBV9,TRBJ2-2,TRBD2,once,TGTGCCAGCAGCCCCCGACTAGCGGGGGACACCGGGGAGCTGTTTTTT,CASSPRLAGDTGELFF
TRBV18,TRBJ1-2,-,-,TGTGCCAGCTCACCAGGGCAGTCAGACGGCTACACCTTC,CASSPGQSDGYTF
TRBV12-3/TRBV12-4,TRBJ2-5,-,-,TGTGCCAGCAGTTTCGTCCGAGGGGAGACCCAGTACTTC,CASSFVRGETQYF
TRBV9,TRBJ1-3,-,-,TGTGCCAGCGGGACGAACACCATATATTTT,CASGTNTIYF
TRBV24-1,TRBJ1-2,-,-,TGTGCCACCAGTAATTCTCCAGGGGGCTACACCTTC,CATSNSPGGYTF
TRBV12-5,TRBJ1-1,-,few,TGTGCTAGTGGACGAGACGGTACCATGACGCAAGCTTTCTTT,CASGRDGTMTQAFF
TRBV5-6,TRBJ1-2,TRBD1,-,TGTGCCAGCAGCACTGACAGGGGGCTCTCTGGCTACACCTTC,CASSTDRGLSGYTF
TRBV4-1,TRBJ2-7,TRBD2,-,TGCGCCAGCAGGCAAGGATGGGGGGGAGGGGAGGACGAGCAGTACTTC,CASRQGWGGGEDEQYF
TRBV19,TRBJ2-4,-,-,TGTGCCAGTAGTACACTTGGCAAAAACATTCAGTACTTC,CASSTLGKNIQYF
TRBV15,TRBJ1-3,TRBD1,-,TGTGCCACCAGCAGAGGGGGGGTAGACAGGGCTGGAAACACCATATATTTT,CATSRGGVDRAGNTIYF
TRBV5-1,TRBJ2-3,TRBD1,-,TGCGCCAGCAGCTTGGCCCCTCAGGGGGAAGATACGCAGTATTTT,CASSLAPQGEDTQYF
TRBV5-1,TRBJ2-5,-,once,TGCGCCAGCAGCCCCCGGCCGCCCCAAGAGACCCAGTACTTC,CASSPRPPQETQYF
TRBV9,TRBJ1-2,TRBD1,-,TGTGCCAGCAGCGTTTTGGGACAGAATAACTATGGCTACACCTTC,CASSVLGQNNYGYTF
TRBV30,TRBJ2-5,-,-,TGTGCCTGGAGTGGGGGGTGGGGAGAGACCCAGTACTTC,CAWSGGWGETQYF
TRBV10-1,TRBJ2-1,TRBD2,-,TGCGCCAGCAGCGCTAGCGGGAGTACTGAGCAGTTCTTC,CASSASGSTEQFF
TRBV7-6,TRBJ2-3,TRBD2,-,TGTGCCAGCGGTTTGAGCGGGAGGGGAGATACGCAGTATTTT,CASGLSGRGDTQYF
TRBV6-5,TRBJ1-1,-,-,TGTGCCAGCAGTTCCCGGGCCCCTGGGGCTGAAGCTTTCTTT,CASSSRAPGAEAFF
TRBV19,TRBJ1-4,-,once,TGTGCCAGTACCATCTCGGGGGTGGGGGAAAAACTGTTTTTT,CASTISGVGEKLFF
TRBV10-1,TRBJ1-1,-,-,TGCGCCAGCAGTGAGTGGGGTTTGGGCGTTCAGCCCACTGAAGCTTTCTTT,CASSEWGLGVQPTEAFF
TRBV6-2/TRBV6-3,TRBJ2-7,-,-,TGTGCCAGCAGTCCGAGCCACAGGGTCACCTACGAGCAGTACTTC,CASSPSHRVTYEQYF
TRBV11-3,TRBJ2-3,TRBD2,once,TGTGCCAGCAGCTTACGAGCGGGAGACCCAGATACGCAGTATTTT,CASSLRAGDPDTQYF
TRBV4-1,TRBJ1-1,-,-,TGCGCCAGCAGGCACTCCCCCACTGGGCAGGCGAAGAACACTGAAGCTTTCTTT,CASRHSPTGQAKNTEAFF
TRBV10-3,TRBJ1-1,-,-,TGTGCCATCAGGAGGGGGTGGGGCTACGATTCCCCTCTTACTGAAGCTTTCTTT,CAIRRGWGYDSPLTEAFF
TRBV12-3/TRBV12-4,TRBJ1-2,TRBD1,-,TGTGCCAGCAGCCGGGACAGAAATGGCTACACCTTC,CASSRDRNGYTF
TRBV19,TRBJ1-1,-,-,TGTGCCAGTAGTATTCCGTCGACAAGAGAAGCTTTCTTT,CASSIPSTREAFF
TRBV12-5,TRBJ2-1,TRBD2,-,TGTGCTAGTGGTTTGGCCGGACTAGCCGGAGCCCTCTACAATGAGCAGTTCTTC,CASGLAGLAGALYNEQFF
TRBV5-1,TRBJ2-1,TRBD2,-,TGCGCCAGCAGTCAAGGACTAGCGGGGGTCCTATCCTACAATGAGCAGTTCTTC,CASSQGLAGVLSYNEQFF
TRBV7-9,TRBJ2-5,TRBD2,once,TGTGCCAGCAGCTTAGGACTAGCGGGACTCTTAGAGACCCAGTACTTC,CASSLGLAGLLETQYF
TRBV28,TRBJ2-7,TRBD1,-,TGTGCCACCGGGGACAGATCCTACGAGCAGTACTTC,CATGDRSYEQYF
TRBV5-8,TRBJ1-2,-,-,TGTGCCAGCAGCTTGGCAAACTATGGCTACACCTTC,CASSLANYGYTF
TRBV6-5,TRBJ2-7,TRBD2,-,TGTGCCAGCACCCAGACTAGCGGGAGCGGCGAGCAGTACTTC,CASTQTSGSGEQYF
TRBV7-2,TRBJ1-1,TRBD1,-,TGTGCCAGCAGCTTAAACAGCCAGGGGGTAGCTTTCTTT,CASSLNSQGVAFF
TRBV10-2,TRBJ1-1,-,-,TGCGCCAGCAGTGAGTCTACCGGGGCCACTGAAGCTTTCTTT,CASSESTGATEAFF